This T cell receptor (beta chain) appears in the sequencing data of a study of molecular identifiers for immune sequencing clone quantification. Study-level findings and limits: Clones that had above 20 RNA copies took up over 99% of effector molecules but under 1% in naive cells.

With respect to this clonotype: Its antigen is currently unknown. Being one base from a much bigger clone, this may be a read error.

Listed TCR primers and previously described methods were used for bulk TCR libraries. TCRdb fed the PCR reads into MiXCR, producing one record per CDR3 protein. The table has more than 300,000 distinct CDR3 sequences, over 20% seen once. Sorting isolated naive CD8 T cells as CD8+CD4-CCR7+CD45RA+ events. The sample consisted of naive CD8+ T cells from blood, with Jurkat cell RNA spiked in. Subset indicated: FACS-sorted CD8+CD4-CCR7+CD45RA+ naive T cells. This receptor was obtained from a human donor in good health. Some libraries in this study had Jurkat cell RNA spiked in.

CDR3 nucleotides: TGTGTCAGCAGCCGTTGGGTAGGGAGAACAGATACGCAGTATTTT. Its protein is CVSSRWVGRTDTQYF. The chain links TRBV14 to TRBJ2-3; D might be TRBD2 (5 bases). CDR3 length equals 15 residues. From germline, CDR1 is SGHDN and CDR2 FVKESK.